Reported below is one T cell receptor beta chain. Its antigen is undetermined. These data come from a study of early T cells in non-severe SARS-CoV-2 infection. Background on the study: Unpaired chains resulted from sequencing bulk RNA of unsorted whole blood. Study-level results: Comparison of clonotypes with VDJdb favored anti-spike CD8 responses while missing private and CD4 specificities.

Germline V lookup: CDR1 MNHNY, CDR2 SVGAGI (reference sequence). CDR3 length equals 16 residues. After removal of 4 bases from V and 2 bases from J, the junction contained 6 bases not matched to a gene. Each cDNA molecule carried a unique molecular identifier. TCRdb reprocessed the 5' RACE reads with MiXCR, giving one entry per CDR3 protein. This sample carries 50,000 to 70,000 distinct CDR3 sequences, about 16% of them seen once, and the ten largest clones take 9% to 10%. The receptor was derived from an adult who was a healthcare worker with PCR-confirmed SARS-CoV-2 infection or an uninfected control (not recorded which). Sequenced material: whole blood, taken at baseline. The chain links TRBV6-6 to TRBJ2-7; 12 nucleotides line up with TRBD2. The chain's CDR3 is CASSSLLAGGPYEQYF. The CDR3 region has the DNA TGTGCCAGCAGTTCCTTACTAGCGGGGGGCCCCTACGAGCAGTACTTC.